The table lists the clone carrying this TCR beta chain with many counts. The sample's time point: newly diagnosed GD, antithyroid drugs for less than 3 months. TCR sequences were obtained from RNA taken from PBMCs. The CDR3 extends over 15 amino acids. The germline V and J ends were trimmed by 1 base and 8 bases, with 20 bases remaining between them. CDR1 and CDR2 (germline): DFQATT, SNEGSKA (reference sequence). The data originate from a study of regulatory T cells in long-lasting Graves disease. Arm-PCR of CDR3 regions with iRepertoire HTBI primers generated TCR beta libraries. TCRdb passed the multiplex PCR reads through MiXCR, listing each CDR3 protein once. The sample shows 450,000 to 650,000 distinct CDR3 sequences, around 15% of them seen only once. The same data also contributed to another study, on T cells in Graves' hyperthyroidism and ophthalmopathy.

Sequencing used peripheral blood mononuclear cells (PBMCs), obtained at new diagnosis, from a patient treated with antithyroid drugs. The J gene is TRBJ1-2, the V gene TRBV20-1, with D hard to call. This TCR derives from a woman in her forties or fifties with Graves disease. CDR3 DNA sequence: TGCAGTGCTAGAGCCTTTTGGCCCCGAGATGGCGGCTACACCTTC. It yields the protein CSARAFWPRDGGYTF.